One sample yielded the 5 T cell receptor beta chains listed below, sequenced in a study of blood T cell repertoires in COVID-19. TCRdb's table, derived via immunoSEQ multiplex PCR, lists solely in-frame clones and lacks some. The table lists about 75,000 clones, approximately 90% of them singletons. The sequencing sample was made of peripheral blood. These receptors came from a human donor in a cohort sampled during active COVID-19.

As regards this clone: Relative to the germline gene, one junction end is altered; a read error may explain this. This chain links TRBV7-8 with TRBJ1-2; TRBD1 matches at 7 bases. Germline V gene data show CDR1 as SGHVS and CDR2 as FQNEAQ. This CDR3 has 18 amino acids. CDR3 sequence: CASTLGRTGPPRDYGYTF. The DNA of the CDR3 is TGTGCCAGCACCTTAGGTAGGACAGGCCCCCCGCGAGACTATGGCTACACCTTC.

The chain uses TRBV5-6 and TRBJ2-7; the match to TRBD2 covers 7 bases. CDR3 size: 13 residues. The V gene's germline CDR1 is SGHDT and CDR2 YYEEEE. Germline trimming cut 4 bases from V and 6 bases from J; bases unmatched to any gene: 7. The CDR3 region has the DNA TGTGCCAGCAGCAGCACTAGCGCGGGCGAGCAGTACTTC. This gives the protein CASSSTSAGEQYF.

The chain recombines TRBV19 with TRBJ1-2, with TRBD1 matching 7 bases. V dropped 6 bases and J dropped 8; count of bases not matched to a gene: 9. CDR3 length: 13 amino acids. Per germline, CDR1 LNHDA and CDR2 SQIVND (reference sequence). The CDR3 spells CASSYGTVSGYTF. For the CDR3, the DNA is TGTGCCAGTAGCTATGGGACAGTGAGCGGCTACACCTTC.

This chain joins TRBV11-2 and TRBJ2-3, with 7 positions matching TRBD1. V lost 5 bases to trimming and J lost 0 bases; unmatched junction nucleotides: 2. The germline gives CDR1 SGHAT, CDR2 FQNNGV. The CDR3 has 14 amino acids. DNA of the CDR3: TGTGCCAGCAGCCGGGACAGTAGCACAGATACGCAGTATTTT. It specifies CASSRDSSTDTQYF.

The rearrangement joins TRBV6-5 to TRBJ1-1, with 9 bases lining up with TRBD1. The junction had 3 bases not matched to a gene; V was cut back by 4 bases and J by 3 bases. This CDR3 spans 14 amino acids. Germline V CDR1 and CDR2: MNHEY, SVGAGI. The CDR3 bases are TGTGCCAGCAGTTTAACAGGGGGCTACACTGAAGCTTTCTTT. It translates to CASSLTGGYTEAFF.